This TCR beta chain stems from a study of T-cell reconstitution after alpha-beta-depleted transplantation in children. Study outcomes and limitations: The high TCRbeta diversity at day 60 in some patients came from surviving recipient T cells and thymic progenitors. Approximately two months post-transplant, alpha-beta T cells reportedly originated from several hundred expanded graft clones.

This CDR3 spans 15 amino acids. Unmatched junction bases numbered 5, after V lost 0 bases and J lost 7 bases. Germline V CDR1 and CDR2: SGDLS, YYNGEE. As regards this clonotype: Its antigen remains unknown.

Unique molecular identifiers were incorporated into the prepared TCRbeta library. TCRdb processed the PCR reads anew with MiXCR; each CDR3 protein has one entry. Of 540,000 or so distinct CDR3 sequences listed, around 23% were seen once; the top ten hold 13% to 15%. This chain links TRBV9 with TRBJ2-1, with TRBD2 identical over 9 bases. The TCR sequence derives from a boy under three years old who had a stem cell transplant for acute myeloid leukemia, so the T cells may come from the graft donor. The material was PBMCs, mostly from graft donor cells, obtained 360 days after TCRalphabeta/CD19-depleted stem cell transplant. The CDR3 region has the DNA TGTGCCAGCAGCGTAGGCGGGGGGGCTGGGAATGAGCAGTTCTTC. Its translation: CASSVGGGAGNEQFF.